This T cell receptor (beta chain) appears in the sequencing data of a study of T cell responses to AZD1222 COVID-19 vaccine. Notes on the study in general: Repertoire sampling was restricted to post-peak T cell response timepoints. Two AZD1222 administrations were followed by greater Spike-specific TCR breadth and depth.

Data came from immunoSEQ multiplex PCR; TCRdb stores just in-frame clones and leaves some out. The data hold about 160,000 clones, with over 75% observed a single time. In regard to this clone: Its antigen is undetermined.

This sequence originates from an adult who received the AZD1222 COVID-19 vaccine. Material: peripheral blood, obtained 28 days after the second AZD1222 dose.

The CDR3 sequence: CASSERTSGGYNEQFF. CDR3 nucleotide sequence: TGTGCCAGCAGTGAACGGACTAGCGGGGGATACAATGAGCAGTTCTTC. The chain uses TRBV6-1 and TRBJ2-1; 13 nucleotides align to TRBD2. The CDR3 has 16 amino acids. The junction had 2 bases not matched to a gene; V was cut back by 2 bases and J by 4 bases. Germline lookup yields CDR1 MNHNS and CDR2 SASEGT.